The clone carrying this T cell receptor beta chain was seen at least ten times. This sample was taken from a study of blood T cells in healthy people across ages. Germline V gene lookup returns CDR1 SGHRS and CDR2 YFSETQ. V lost 3 bases and J lost 4, with 17 bases in between. CDR3 length: 15 amino acids. Sample-barcoded 5' priming and a J-beta primer mix drove a second PCR of about 7 to 12 cycles. Each cDNA molecule carried a tag from a template-switch adaptor that contained 12 random nucleotides. One entry per CDR3 protein results from TCRdb running MiXCR on the 5' RACE reads. The sample records hundreds of thousands of distinct CDR3 sequences, over 20% being singletons.

The sequence derives from a man in his 70s in good health. The V and J genes are TRBV5-1 and TRBJ2-7; a possible D gene is TRBD1 (6 bases). Specimen: blood. CDR3 amino acids: CASSSGQFLWYEQYF. The CDR3 bases are TGCGCCAGCAGCTCTGGACAGTTCCTTTGGTACGAGCAGTACTTC.